This entry concerns a single TCR beta chain. Its target is unknown. The data were taken from a study of immune evolution from preneoplasia to lung adenocarcinoma. General study findings and limits: T cell clonality was higher in KRAS-mutant than EGFR-mutant or wild-type nodules.

Generated by immunoSEQ multiplex PCR, the TCRdb table keeps only in-frame clones and is missing some. The repertoire has fewer than 50,000 clones, less than 85% of them found once; the top ten carry around 5%. H&E slides confirmed each diagnosis, reviewed by two pathologists independently. Macro-dissection enriched premalignant or tumor cells before nucleic acid extraction. This CDR3 spans 15 amino acids. The germline V gene has CDR1 SGHTA and CDR2 FQGNSA. The trim removed 5 bases at V and 6 bases at J, leaving 10 bases unmatched. Sequencing was performed on FFPE invasive lung adenocarcinoma tissue. This receptor was taken from a person in their sixties or seventies with lung adenocarcinoma. V usage is TRBV7-2 and J usage is TRBJ2-7; 10 bases line up with TRBD2. The CDR3 spells CASSASIAGGGEQYF. The CDR3 DNA is TGTGCCAGCAGCGCCTCTATAGCGGGAGGAGGCGAGCAGTACTTC.